A selection of T cell receptor beta chains follows, all from one sample in a study of T-cell reconstitution after alpha-beta-depleted transplantation in children. TCRdb recomputed calls from the PCR reads with MiXCR, one row per CDR3 protein. The sample records about 240,000 distinct CDR3 sequences, around 12% being singletons. This specimen was PBMCs from the stem cell graft donor, taken from the stem cell graft. All receptors derive from a human donor who donated a stem cell graft to a child with acute lymphoblastic leukemia. Each CDR3 is given with its conserved first and last residue. Fields, in order: V gene, clone size, J gene, D gene, CDR3 protein, CDR3 DNA. D genes are given only for firm matches. Clone size is stated in some rows and not others, as once, few, many or a class when expanded.

>TRBV7-9|many|TRBJ2-7|.
CASSLGPQSYEQYF
TGTGCCAGCAGCTTGGGACCCCAATCCTACGAGCAGTACTTC
>TRBV4-2|few|TRBJ2-7|.
CASSQEPVVRFEQYF
TGTGCCAGCAGCCAAGAGCCAGTCGTTAGATTTGAGCAGTACTTC
>TRBV4-3|many|TRBJ1-3|.
CASSQNTPRAGNTIYF
TGCGCCAGCAGCCAGAACACCCCCCGGGCTGGAAACACCATATATTTT
>TRBV7-9|few|TRBJ2-1|.
CASSLRGGGFYNEQFF
TGTGCCAGCAGCTTACGAGGGGGGGGGTTCTACAATGAGCAGTTCTTC
>TRBV28|few|TRBJ2-3|TRBD2
CASSSGGGGRPVPDTQYF
TGTGCCAGCAGCTCCGGGGGGGGCGGGAGGCCGGTCCCGGATACGCAGTATTTT
>TRBV7-8|.|TRBJ1-2|.
CASSQGRGYVYTF
TGTGCCAGCAGCCAGGGCCGAGGCTATGTCTACACCTTC
>TRBV6-1|.|TRBJ2-1|TRBD2
CASSPTSGSSYNEQFF
TGTGCCAGCAGTCCCACTAGCGGAAGCTCCTACAATGAGCAGTTCTTC
>TRBV12-3/TRBV12-4|many|TRBJ2-1|.
CASSVGVYNEQFF
TGTGCCAGCAGTGTCGGGGTCTACAATGAGCAGTTCTTC
>TRBV13|many|TRBJ1-5|.
CASSLGRGAGQPQHF
TGTGCCAGCAGCTTAGGCCGGGGAGCGGGTCAGCCCCAGCATTTT
>TRBV9|many|TRBJ2-1|.
CASSWLASSYNEQFF
TGTGCCAGCAGCTGGTTAGCGAGCTCCTACAATGAGCAGTTCTTC
>TRBV7-8|many|TRBJ1-4|.
CASSWSGARSEKLFF
TGTGCCAGCAGCTGGTCAGGGGCGAGGAGTGAAAAACTGTTTTTT
>TRBV20-1|many|TRBJ2-2|.
CSAGSRGAGTGELFF
TGCAGTGCTGGTTCCCGGGGGGCAGGCACCGGGGAGCTGTTTTTT
>TRBV20-1|many|TRBJ1-2|.
CSARGPFLGYTF
TGCAGTGCTAGAGGGCCGTTTCTTGGCTACACCTTC
>TRBV10-3|few|TRBJ2-1|TRBD2
CAISDFSGSSGEQFF
TGTGCCATCAGTGACTTTAGCGGGAGCTCTGGTGAGCAGTTCTTC
>TRBV27|many|TRBJ2-7|.
CVTWGARTYEQYF
TGTGTCACGTGGGGGGCGCGCACCTACGAGCAGTACTTC
>TRBV7-2|many|TRBJ2-3|.
CASSLEPLASTDTQYF
TGTGCCAGCAGCTTAGAACCGCTAGCGAGCACAGATACGCAGTATTTT
>TRBV11-2|.|TRBJ2-7|.
CASSLDITYEQYF
TGTGCCAGCAGCTTAGACATAACCTACGAGCAGTACTTC
>TRBV28|many|TRBJ2-4|TRBD1
CASSLWGTGDRNIQYF
TGTGCCAGCAGTTTATGGGGGACAGGGGATCGGAACATTCAGTACTTC
>TRBV6-1|many|TRBJ1-1|.
CASSDRSKNTEAFF
TGTGCCAGCAGCGACAGAAGTAAGAACACTGAAGCTTTCTTT
>TRBV5-6|many|TRBJ1-2|.
CASSSFSTEGFNYGYTF
TGTGCCAGCAGCTCTTTCTCGACGGAAGGATTTAACTATGGCTACACCTTC
>TRBV19|.|TRBJ1-2|.
CASSMFQGPYNYGYTF
TGTGCCAGTAGTATGTTCCAGGGTCCCTATAACTATGGCTACACCTTC
>TRBV6-5|many|TRBJ2-2|.
CASSYSRLYSANTGELFF
TGTGCCAGCAGTTACTCTCGTTTATACAGCGCGAACACCGGGGAGCTGTTTTTT
>TRBV7-2|many|TRBJ1-2|.
CASSLGPSYGYTF
TGTGCCAGCAGCTTAGGACCGAGCTATGGCTACACCTTC
>TRBV5-5|many|TRBJ1-4|TRBD1
CASSLEYRGREKLFF
TGTGCCAGCAGCTTGGAGTACAGGGGTCGGGAAAAACTGTTTTTT
>TRBV4-2|many|TRBJ2-5|.
CASSQEGGDGVHF
TGTGCCAGCAGCCAAGAAGGGGGAGACGGGGTCCATTTC
>TRBV2|many|TRBJ2-7|.
CASSEIRREQYF
TGTGCCAGCAGTGAAATAAGGCGTGAGCAGTACTTC
>TRBV15|many|TRBJ2-3|.
CATSRDQLAPTQYF
TGTGCCACCAGCAGGGACCAACTTGCTCCTACGCAGTATTTT
>TRBV28|.|TRBJ2-3|.
CASSLTSIAVLSPDTQYF
TGTGCCAGCAGTTTGACATCTATAGCGGTGCTAAGCCCAGATACGCAGTATTTT
>TRBV5-1|many|TRBJ1-1|.
CASSLVPGNDEAFF
TGCGCCAGCAGCTTGGTGCCAGGGAATGATGAAGCTTTCTTT
>TRBV4-3|many|TRBJ2-1|.
CASSQERGLSYNEQFF
TGCGCCAGCAGCCAAGAACGGGGGCTATCCTACAATGAGCAGTTCTTC
>TRBV5-1|many|TRBJ2-5|.
CASSFQGQETQYF
TGCGCCAGCAGCTTCCAGGGGCAAGAGACCCAGTACTTC
>TRBV9|few|TRBJ1-2|.
CASSVIGGDYGYTF
TGTGCCAGCAGCGTAATAGGGGGTGACTATGGCTACACCTTC
>TRBV28|many|TRBJ2-5|.
CASSSRDWWEQETQYF
TGTGCCAGCAGTTCCCGGGACTGGTGGGAGCAGGAGACCCAGTACTTC
>TRBV27|many|TRBJ2-1|.
CASSLSGQSSYNEQFF
TGTGCCAGCAGTTTATCAGGGCAGAGCTCCTACAATGAGCAGTTCTTC
>TRBV7-6|many|TRBJ2-1|TRBD2
CASSAETSGRAFSYNEQFF
TGTGCCAGCAGCGCCGAGACTAGCGGGAGGGCCTTCTCCTACAATGAGCAGTTCTTC
>TRBV9|many|TRBJ1-5|TRBD1
CASSAGQASNQPQHF
TGTGCCAGCAGCGCGGGACAGGCTAGCAATCAGCCCCAGCATTTT
>TRBV28|many|TRBJ2-5|.
CASSYPTDVLGGLQETQYF
TGTGCCAGCAGTTACCCGACGGACGTTCTAGGGGGGCTCCAAGAGACCCAGTACTTC
>TRBV29-1|few|TRBJ1-1|.
CSGDSNTEAFF
TGCAGCGGTGACAGTAACACTGAAGCTTTCTTT
>TRBV7-6|many|TRBJ2-7|TRBD2
CASSPGTSGRIHEQYF
TGTGCCAGCAGCCCAGGGACTAGCGGGAGAATCCACGAGCAGTACTTC
>TRBV7-9|many|TRBJ2-7|.
CASSFDGGSYEQYF
TGTGCCAGCAGCTTCGATGGAGGATCCTACGAGCAGTACTTC
>TRBV5-6|many|TRBJ2-3|TRBD2
CASSGPGLATDTQYF
TGTGCCAGCAGCGGACCGGGACTAGCGACAGATACGCAGTATTTT
>TRBV10-3|few|TRBJ2-5|TRBD1
CAISTGGRLSGETQYF
TGTGCCATCAGCACAGGGGGTAGATTGTCTGGAGAGACCCAGTACTTC
>TRBV5-1|many|TRBJ2-7|TRBD1
CASSLEATGYEQYF
TGCGCCAGCAGCTTGGAAGCGACAGGGTACGAGCAGTACTTC
>TRBV21-1|few|TRBJ2-5|.
CASSKAPSGSEETQYF
TGTGCCAGCAGCAAAGCGCCGAGCGGGTCAGAGGAGACCCAGTACTTC
>TRBV5-1|many|TRBJ1-4|.
CASSLDTSHPEKLFF
TGCGCCAGCAGCTTGGACACCAGCCATCCGGAAAAACTGTTTTTT
>TRBV6-1|many|TRBJ2-5|.
CASKEEILQETQYF
TGTGCCAGCAAGGAAGAAATACTCCAAGAGACCCAGTACTTC
>TRBV7-8|many|TRBJ2-3|TRBD2
CASSLLASGGRGTDTQYF
TGTGCCAGCAGCTTGTTGGCTAGCGGGGGGAGGGGCACAGATACGCAGTATTTT
>TRBV7-2|many|TRBJ2-7|TRBD2
CASSLVGTSGVEQYF
TGTGCCAGCAGCTTAGTCGGGACTAGCGGCGTCGAGCAGTACTTC
>TRBV20-1|many|TRBJ2-5|TRBD2
CSARDTTSGRMGETQYF
TGCAGTGCTAGAGATACGACTAGCGGGAGGATGGGGGAGACCCAGTACTTC
>TRBV7-8|.|TRBJ2-7|TRBD1
CASSRGTASYEQYF
TGTGCCAGCAGCCGAGGGACAGCCTCCTACGAGCAGTACTTC
>TRBV7-2|many|TRBJ2-4|TRBD2
CASSPFPGGLAKNIQYF
TGTGCCAGCAGCCCTTTTCCGGGAGGGCTAGCCAAAAACATTCAGTACTTC
>TRBV10-3|many|TRBJ1-1|.
CAITGRQGTEAFF
TGTGCCATCACCGGGAGGCAGGGCACTGAAGCTTTCTTT
>TRBV7-2|many|TRBJ2-1|.
CASIGGLPRDEQFF
TGTGCCAGCATTGGGGGACTGCCTCGCGATGAGCAGTTCTTC
>TRBV29-1|many|TRBJ2-2|TRBD1
CSVVTGVKTGELFF
TGCAGCGTTGTTACAGGGGTCAAGACCGGGGAGCTGTTTTTT